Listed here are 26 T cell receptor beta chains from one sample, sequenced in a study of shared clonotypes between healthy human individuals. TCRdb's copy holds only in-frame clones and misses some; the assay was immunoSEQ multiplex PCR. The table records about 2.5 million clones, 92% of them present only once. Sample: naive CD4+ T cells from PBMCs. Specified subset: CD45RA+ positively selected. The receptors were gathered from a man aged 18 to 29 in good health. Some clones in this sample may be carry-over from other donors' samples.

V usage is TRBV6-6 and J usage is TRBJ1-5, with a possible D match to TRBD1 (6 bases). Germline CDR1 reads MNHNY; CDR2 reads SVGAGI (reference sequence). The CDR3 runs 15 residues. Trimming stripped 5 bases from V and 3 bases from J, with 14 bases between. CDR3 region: CASSRQDGDNQPQHF. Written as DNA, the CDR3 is TGTGCCAGCAGTCGACAGGACGGAGACAATCAGCCCCAGCATTTT.

CDR3 nucleotides: TGTGCCAGCAGTGAACGGAGGGCGGGATATGGCTACACCTTC. Its protein is CASSERRAGYGYTF. The chain is built from TRBV25-1 and TRBJ1-2; D remains ambiguous. V was trimmed by 2 bases and J by 5 bases, leaving 12 bases between them. Looked up from germline, CDR1 is MGHDK and CDR2 is SYGVNS. This CDR3 comprises 14 residues.

The chain's CDR3 is CASSTQTGGASETQYF. CDR3 bases: TGTGCCAGCAGTACACAGACAGGGGGCGCGTCCGAGACCCAGTACTTC. This chain uses TRBV28 with TRBJ2-5, with TRBD1 matching 10 bases. This CDR3 region has 16 residues. Germline CDR1 reads MDHEN; CDR2 reads SYDVKM. The junction had 11 bases not matched to a gene; V was cut back by 5 bases and J by 5 bases.

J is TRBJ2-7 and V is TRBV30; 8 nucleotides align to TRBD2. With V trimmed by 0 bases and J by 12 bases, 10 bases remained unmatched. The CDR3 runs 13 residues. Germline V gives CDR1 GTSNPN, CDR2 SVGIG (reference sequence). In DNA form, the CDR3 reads TGTGCCTGGAGTGTACGCGGCAGCGGGGGTCTGTACTTC. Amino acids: CAWSVRGSGGLYF.

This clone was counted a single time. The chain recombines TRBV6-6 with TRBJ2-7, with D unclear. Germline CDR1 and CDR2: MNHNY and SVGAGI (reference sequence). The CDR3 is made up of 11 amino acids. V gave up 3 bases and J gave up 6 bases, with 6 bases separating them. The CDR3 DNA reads TGTGCCAGCAGTTATTTGGGCGAGCAGTACTTC. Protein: CASSYLGEQYF.

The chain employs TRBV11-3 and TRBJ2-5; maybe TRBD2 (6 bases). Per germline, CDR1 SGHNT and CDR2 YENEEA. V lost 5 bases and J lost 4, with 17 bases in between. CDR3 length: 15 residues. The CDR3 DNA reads TGTGCCAGCAGCCTTGGTGTAGTGGGAGGAGAGACCCAGTACTTC. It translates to CASSLGVVGGETQYF.

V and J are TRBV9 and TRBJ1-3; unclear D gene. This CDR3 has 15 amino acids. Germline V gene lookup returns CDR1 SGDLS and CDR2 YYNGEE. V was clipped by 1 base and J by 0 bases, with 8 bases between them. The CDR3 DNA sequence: TGTGCCAGCAGCGTATGGCCGAACTCTGGAAACACCATATATTTT. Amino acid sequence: CASSVWPNSGNTIYF.

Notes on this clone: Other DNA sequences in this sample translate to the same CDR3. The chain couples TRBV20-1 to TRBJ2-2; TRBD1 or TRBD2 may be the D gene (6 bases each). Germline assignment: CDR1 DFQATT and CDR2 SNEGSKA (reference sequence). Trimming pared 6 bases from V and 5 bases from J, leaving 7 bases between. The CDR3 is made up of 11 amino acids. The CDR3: CSAGGTGELFF. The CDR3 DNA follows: TGCAGTGCAGGGGGGACCGGGGAGCTGTTTTTT.

CDR3 residues: CASSSGASGSLGTDTQYF. As DNA, the CDR3 is TGTGCCAGCAGCTCAGGGGCTAGCGGGAGTCTTGGCACAGATACGCAGTATTTT. This chain links TRBV7-3 with TRBJ2-3; 10 bases are shared with TRBD2. The V gene end was trimmed by 4 bases and the J gene end by 1 base; junction bases not matched to a gene: 11. Germline loops: CDR1 SGHTA, CDR2 FQGTGA. The CDR3 has 18 residues.

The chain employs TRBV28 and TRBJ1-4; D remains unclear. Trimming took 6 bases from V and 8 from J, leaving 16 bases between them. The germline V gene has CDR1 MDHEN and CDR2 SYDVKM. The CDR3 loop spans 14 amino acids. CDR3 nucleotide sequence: TGTGCCAGCAGAACCGGGAGTCAACAAGAAAAACTGTTTTTT. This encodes CASRTGSQQEKLFF.

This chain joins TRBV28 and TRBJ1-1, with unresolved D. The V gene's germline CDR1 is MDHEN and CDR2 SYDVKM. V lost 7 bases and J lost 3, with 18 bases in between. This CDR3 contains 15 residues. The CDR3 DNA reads TGTGCCAGCACCACATCGGGTGCAAAATACACTGAAGCTTTCTTT. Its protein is CASTTSGAKYTEAFF.

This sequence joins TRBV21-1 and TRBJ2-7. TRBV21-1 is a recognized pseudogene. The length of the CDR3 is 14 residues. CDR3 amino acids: CASSRRREPHEQYF. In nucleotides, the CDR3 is TGTGCCAGCAGCAGAAGACGAGAGCCCCACGAGCAGTACTTC.

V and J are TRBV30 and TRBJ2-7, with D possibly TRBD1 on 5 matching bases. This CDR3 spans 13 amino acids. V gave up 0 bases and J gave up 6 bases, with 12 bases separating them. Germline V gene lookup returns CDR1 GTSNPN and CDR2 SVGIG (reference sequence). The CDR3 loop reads CAWSVIGAAEQYF. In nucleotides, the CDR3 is TGTGCCTGGAGTGTAATAGGGGCCGCCGAGCAGTACTTC.

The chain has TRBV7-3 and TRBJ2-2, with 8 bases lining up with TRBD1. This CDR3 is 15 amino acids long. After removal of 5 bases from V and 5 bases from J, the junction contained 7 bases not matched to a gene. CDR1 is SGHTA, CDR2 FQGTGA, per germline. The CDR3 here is CASSLRTGGTGELFF. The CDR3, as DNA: TGTGCCAGCAGCCTCCGTACAGGGGGAACCGGGGAGCTGTTTTTT.

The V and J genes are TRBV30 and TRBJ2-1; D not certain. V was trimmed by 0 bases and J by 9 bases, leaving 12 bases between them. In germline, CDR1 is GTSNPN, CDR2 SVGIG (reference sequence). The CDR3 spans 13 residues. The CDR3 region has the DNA TGTGCCTGGAGTGTTGGGTCCCCTGCTGAGCAGTTCTTC. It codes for CAWSVGSPAEQFF.

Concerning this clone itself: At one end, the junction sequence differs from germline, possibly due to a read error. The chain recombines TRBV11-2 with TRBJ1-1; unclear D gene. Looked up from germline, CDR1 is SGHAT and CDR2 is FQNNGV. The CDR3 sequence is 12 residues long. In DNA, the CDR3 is TGTGCCAGCCGCTTCCGGAGATCCGACGCTTTCTTT. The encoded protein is CASRFRRSDAFF.

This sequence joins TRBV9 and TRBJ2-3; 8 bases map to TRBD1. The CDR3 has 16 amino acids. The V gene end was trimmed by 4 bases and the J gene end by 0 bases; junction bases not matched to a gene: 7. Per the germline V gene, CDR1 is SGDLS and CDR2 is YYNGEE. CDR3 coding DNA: TGTGCCAGCAGCTATGGGACAGGTCGGAGCACAGATACGCAGTATTTT. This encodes CASSYGTGRSTDTQYF.

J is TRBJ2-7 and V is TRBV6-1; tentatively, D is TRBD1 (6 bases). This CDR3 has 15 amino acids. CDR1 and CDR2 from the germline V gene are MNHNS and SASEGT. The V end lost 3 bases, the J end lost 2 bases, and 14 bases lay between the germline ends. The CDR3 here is CASSDPQGDPYEQYF. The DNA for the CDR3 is TGTGCCAGCAGTGACCCACAGGGCGACCCCTACGAGCAGTACTTC.

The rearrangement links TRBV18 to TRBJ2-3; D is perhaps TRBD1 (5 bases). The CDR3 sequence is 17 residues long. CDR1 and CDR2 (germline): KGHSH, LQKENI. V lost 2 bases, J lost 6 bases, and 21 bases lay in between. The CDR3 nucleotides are TGTGCCAGCTCACCATTCTCTCGCCAGGGAACTAAGGATACGCAGTATTTT. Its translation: CASSPFSRQGTKDTQYF.

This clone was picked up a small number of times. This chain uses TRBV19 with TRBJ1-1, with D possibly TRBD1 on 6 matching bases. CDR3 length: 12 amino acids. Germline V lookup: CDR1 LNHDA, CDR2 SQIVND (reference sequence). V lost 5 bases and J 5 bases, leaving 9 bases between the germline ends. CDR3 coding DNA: TGTGCCAGTAGTCACAGGGAAACTGAAGCTTTCTTT. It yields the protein CASSHRETEAFF.

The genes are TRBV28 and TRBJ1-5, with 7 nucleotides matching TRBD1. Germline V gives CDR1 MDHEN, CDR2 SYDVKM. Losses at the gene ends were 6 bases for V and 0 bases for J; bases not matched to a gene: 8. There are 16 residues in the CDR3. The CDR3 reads CASRRDSAYSNQPQHF. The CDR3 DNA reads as TGTGCCAGCAGGCGGGACAGCGCCTATAGCAATCAGCCCCAGCATTTT. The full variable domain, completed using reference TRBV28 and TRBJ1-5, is DVKVTQSSRYLVKRTGEKVFLECVQDMDHENMFWYRQDPGLGLRLIYFSYDVKMKEKGDIPEGYSVSREKKERFSLILESASTNQTSMYLCASRRDSAYSNQPQHFGDGTRLSIL.

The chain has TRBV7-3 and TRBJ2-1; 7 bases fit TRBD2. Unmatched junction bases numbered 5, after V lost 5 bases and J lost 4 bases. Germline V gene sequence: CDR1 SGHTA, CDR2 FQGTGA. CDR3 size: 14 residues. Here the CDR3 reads CASSTTGGYNEQFF. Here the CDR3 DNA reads TGTGCCAGCAGCACGACCGGGGGGTACAATGAGCAGTTCTTC.

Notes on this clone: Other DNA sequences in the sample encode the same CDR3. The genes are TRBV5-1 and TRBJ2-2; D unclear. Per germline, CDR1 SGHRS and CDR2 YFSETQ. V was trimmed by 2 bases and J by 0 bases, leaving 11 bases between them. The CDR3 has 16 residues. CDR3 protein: CASSLEVGTNTGELFF. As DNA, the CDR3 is TGCGCCAGCAGCTTAGAGGTGGGAACGAACACCGGGGAGCTGTTTTTT.

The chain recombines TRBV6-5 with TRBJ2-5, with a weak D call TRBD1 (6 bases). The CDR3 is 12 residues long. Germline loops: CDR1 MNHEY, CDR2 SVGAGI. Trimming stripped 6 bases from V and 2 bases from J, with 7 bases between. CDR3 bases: TGTGCCAGCAGGGACAGACAAGAGACCCAGTACTTC. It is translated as CASRDRQETQYF.

The CDR3 is CASSSGQGAWNTEAFF. CDR3 in DNA: TGTGCCAGCAGCTCGGGACAGGGGGCTTGGAACACTGAAGCTTTCTTT. This chain links TRBV5-5 with TRBJ1-1, with TRBD1 matching 12 bases. CDR3 length: 16 residues. V lost 3 bases, J lost 1 base, and 4 bases stayed unmatched. Germline V gene data show CDR1 as SGHKS and CDR2 as YYEKEE (reference sequence).

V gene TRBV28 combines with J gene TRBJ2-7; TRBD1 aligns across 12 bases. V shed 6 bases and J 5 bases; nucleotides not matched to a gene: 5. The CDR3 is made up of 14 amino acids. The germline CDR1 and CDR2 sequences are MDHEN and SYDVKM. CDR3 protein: CASRGQGAEHEQYF. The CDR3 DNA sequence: TGTGCCAGCAGGGGACAGGGGGCGGAACACGAGCAGTACTTC.